This T cell receptor beta chain was captured in a study of blood T cell repertoires in COVID-19. The table came from immunoSEQ multiplex PCR; TCRdb's copy has only in-frame clones and leaves some out. There are under 300,000 clones in the sample; around 86% occur only once, and less than 3% lies in the top ten. This clone has more than one count but fewer than ten. Looked up from germline, CDR1 is LGHDT and CDR2 is YNNKEL (reference sequence). The V end was cut by 4 bases, the J end by 11 bases, with 14 bases between. This CDR3 region has 12 residues. The sequence came from a young woman with active or convalescent COVID-19. This rearrangement joins TRBV3-1 (or the pseudogene TRBV3-2) to TRBJ1-1; unclear D gene. Sequencing was performed on peripheral blood. CDR3 amino acids: CASSRPRGRAFF. The CDR3, as DNA: TGTGCCAGCAGCCGCCCGAGAGGGCGGGCTTTCTTT.